Reported below is one T cell receptor beta chain. Primed by a sample-barcoded 5' primer and a J-beta primer mix, a second PCR proceeded for 7 to 11 cycles. TCRdb fed the 5' RACE reads into MiXCR, producing one record per CDR3 protein. The sample has 750,000 to 950,000 distinct CDR3 sequences; 53% are singletons. The data derive from a study of blood T cells in healthy people across ages. The junction had 3 bases not matched to a gene; V was cut back by 3 bases and J by 8 bases. The CDR3 sequence is 16 residues long. Germline assignment: CDR1 KGHDR and CDR2 SFDVKD. V and J are TRBV24-1 and TRBJ2-1; 16 bases are shared with TRBD2. This TCR was recovered from a man at least 80 years old in good health. Sample: blood. This chain's CDR3 is CATSDPGTSGRDEQFF. The CDR3 region has the DNA TGTGCCACCAGTGATCCGGGGACTAGCGGGAGGGATGAGCAGTTCTTC.